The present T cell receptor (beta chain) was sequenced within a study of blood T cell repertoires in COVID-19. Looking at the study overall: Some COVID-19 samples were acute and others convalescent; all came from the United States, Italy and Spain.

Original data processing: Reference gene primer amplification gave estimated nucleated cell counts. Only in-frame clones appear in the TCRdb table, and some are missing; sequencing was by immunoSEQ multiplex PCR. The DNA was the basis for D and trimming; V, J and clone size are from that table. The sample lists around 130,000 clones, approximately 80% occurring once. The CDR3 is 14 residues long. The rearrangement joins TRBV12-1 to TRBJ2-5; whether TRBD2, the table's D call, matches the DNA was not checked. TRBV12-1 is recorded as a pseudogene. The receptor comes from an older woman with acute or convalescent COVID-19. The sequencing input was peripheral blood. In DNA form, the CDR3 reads TGTGCCAGCAGCCGTGGGGCGGGAGAAGAGACCCAGTACTTC. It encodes CASSRGAGEETQYF.